This T cell receptor beta chain was found in a study of beta chain features in type 1 diabetes. This clone was counted a few times. Every bit of the isolated RNA underwent reverse transcription, so sequencing read expressed TCRB transcripts. TCRdb's copy holds only in-frame clones and misses some; the assay was immunoSEQ multiplex PCR. The repertoire holds under 900,000 clones, with about 17% as singletons. V was pared by 2 bases and J by 4 bases, with 23 bases between. CDR1 GTSNPN and CDR2 SVGIG come from the germline V gene (reference sequence). The CDR3 length is 17 residues. The V and J genes are TRBV30 and TRBJ1-1; TRBD1 is a possible D gene (5 bases). This receptor was identified in a woman younger than 30 in good health. The sample consisted of naive CD4+ T cells from blood. CDR3 nucleotide sequence: TGTGCCTGGAGTCCACTGACAGTTGGTCGAGTGGGCACTGAAGCTTTCTTT. Protein: CAWSPLTVGRVGTEAFF.